Below are 21 T cell receptor beta chains sequenced from a single sample in a study of cytomegalovirus exposure and HLA in healthy donors. PCR primers comprised 60 Vbeta and 13 Jbeta primers. Assay used: immunoSEQ multiplex PCR; TCRdb lists only in-frame clones, some missing. Altogether approximately 190,000 clones are present, around 87% being singletons, with the ten largest covering over 1%. The sequencing input was PBMCs. These receptors originate from a man aged 30 to 39 in good health and CMV-seronegative.

The V and J genes are TRBV2 and TRBJ2-5, with 12 bases aligning to TRBD2. V lost 6 bases, J lost 3 bases, and 11 bases stayed unmatched. This CDR3 has 17 residues. The germline V gene encodes CDR1 SNHLY and CDR2 FYNNEI. CDR3 in amino acids: CASRGMTSGRVEETQYF. Here the CDR3 DNA reads TGTGCCAGCAGGGGAATGACTAGCGGGAGAGTGGAAGAGACCCAGTACTTC. The full variable domain, with the rest looked up from reference TRBV2 and TRBJ2-5, is EPEVTQTPSHQVTQMGQEVILRCVPISNHLYFYWYRQILGQKVEFLVSFYNNEISEKSEIFDDQFSVERPDGSNFTLKIRSTKLEDSAMYFCASRGMTSGRVEETQYFGPGTRLLVL.

J is TRBJ2-5 and V is TRBV28; D perhaps matches TRBD1 (6 bases). The CDR3 length is 15 residues. V lost 5 bases, J lost 0 bases, and 13 bases lay in between. CDR1 and CDR2 (germline): MDHEN, SYDVKM. The CDR3 is CASSPQQGYQETQYF. The CDR3 coding sequence is TGTGCCAGCAGTCCACAACAGGGCTACCAAGAGACCCAGTACTTC.

A single count supports this clone. V usage is TRBV27 and J usage is TRBJ2-1; TRBD2 matches 8 bases. CDR1 is MNHEY and CDR2 is SMNVEV in the germline V gene (reference sequence). J gave up 7 bases and V 8 bases, and 7 bases lay outside the gene matches. The CDR3 is 13 residues long. The CDR3 protein is CASRLAGGNEQFF. The CDR3 DNA follows: TGTGCCAGCCGGCTAGCGGGCGGTAATGAGCAGTTCTTC.

This clone was seen a single time. The chain joins TRBV27 to TRBJ2-3, with a tentative D call TRBD1 (7 bases). This CDR3 has 16 residues. From germline, CDR1 is MNHEY and CDR2 SMNVEV (reference sequence). V was shortened by 5 bases and J by 2 bases, with 17 bases between the two germline ends. CDR3 in amino acids: CASSPGRGVVTDTQYF. The CDR3 bases are TGTGCCAGCAGTCCGGGCAGGGGGGTAGTCACAGATACGCAGTATTTT.

The rearrangement links TRBV6-1 to TRBJ1-6; D is undetermined. Between the trimmed V and J ends, which lost 2 bases and 10 bases, there was a span of 9 bases. The CDR3 runs to 13 residues. CDR1 MNHNS and CDR2 SASEGT come from the germline V gene. In DNA, the CDR3 is TGTGCCAGCAGTGAACTCACCGGGTCACCCCTCCACTTT. Its protein is CASSELTGSPLHF.

The chain uses TRBV4-1 and TRBJ2-1, with D unclear. Trimming took off 0 bases at V and 11 bases at J, with 8 bases between the two ends. This CDR3 region has 12 residues. Germline CDR1 MGHRA, CDR2 YSYEKL. Here the CDR3 DNA reads TGCGCCAGCAGCCAAGATATCCGTAAGCAGTTCTTC. The encoded protein is CASSQDIRKQFF.

The V and J genes are TRBV7-9 and TRBJ1-1; the D gene is possibly TRBD1 (6 bases). CDR3 size: 14 residues. CDR1 is SEHNR and CDR2 is FQNEAQ in the germline V gene (reference sequence). V was cut by 3 bases and J by 4 bases, with 12 bases left in between. CDR3 residues: CASSFRGISTEAFF. For the CDR3, the DNA is TGTGCCAGCAGCTTCAGGGGAATATCCACTGAAGCTTTCTTT.

The chain carries TRBV6-5 and TRBJ1-6, with TRBD1 as a possible D gene (5 bases). The CDR3 extends over 15 amino acids. The ends were cut back, 0 bases at V and 5 bases at J, with 8 bases in the middle. CDR1 MNHEY and CDR2 SVGAGI come from the germline V gene. The CDR3 DNA is TGTGCCAGCAGTTACTCGCGGGGCAATAATTCACCCCTCCACTTT. It codes for CASSYSRGNNSPLHF.

Only a few counts were recorded for this clone. This rearrangement joins TRBV7-6 to TRBJ1-1; D gene ambiguous. V dropped 3 bases and J dropped 5 bases, with 7 bases sitting between them. Germline V CDR1 and CDR2: SGHVS, FNYEAQ. The CDR3 covers 12 residues. The CDR3 loop is CASSFGVTEAFF. The CDR3 DNA sequence: TGTGCCAGCAGCTTCGGTGTGACTGAAGCTTTCTTT.

This chain joins TRBV29-1 and TRBJ2-5; weak D call: TRBD1 (5 bases). The J call may be faulty, since TRBJ2-7 better matches the DNA end. Germline assignment: CDR1 SQVTM and CDR2 ANQGSEA. The CDR3 has 12 residues. CDR3 sequence: CSVGATAYEQYF. CDR3 in DNA: TGCAGCGTTGGGGCGACAGCCTACGAGCAGTACTTC.

The chain employs TRBV6-5 and TRBJ1-4; D is ambiguous. CDR1 MNHEY and CDR2 SVGAGI come from the germline V gene. The ends were cut back, 2 bases at V and 5 bases at J, with 12 bases in the middle. The CDR3 sequence is 15 residues long. In DNA form, the CDR3 reads TGTGCCAGCAGTTACGATTCTACCCTCAATGAAAAACTGTTTTTT. This gives the protein CASSYDSTLNEKLFF.

V is TRBV7-2 and J is TRBJ1-6, with a weak D call TRBD1 (6 bases). From germline, CDR1 is SGHTA and CDR2 FQGNSA. Trimming took 5 bases from V and 10 from J, leaving 21 bases between them. This CDR3 has 16 amino acids. The CDR3 loop is CASSRGSGDGKSPLHF. Written as DNA, the CDR3 is TGTGCCAGCAGCCGGGGATCAGGGGATGGAAAATCACCCCTCCACTTT.

This rearrangement joins TRBV28 to TRBJ1-5; TRBD1 aligns across 8 bases. CDR1 and CDR2 (germline): MDHEN, SYDVKM. This CDR3 spans 16 amino acids. After removal of 3 bases from V and 8 bases from J, the junction contained 12 bases not matched to a gene. CDR3 region: CASSFALRQGLEPQHF. In DNA form, the CDR3 reads TGTGCCAGCAGTTTTGCTCTCCGACAGGGGTTAGAGCCCCAGCATTTT.

The V and J genes are TRBV27 and TRBJ2-2; D not certain. V lost 7 bases and J 6 bases, leaving 15 bases between the germline ends. Looked up from germline, CDR1 is MNHEY and CDR2 is SMNVEV (reference sequence). The CDR3 is 14 amino acids. Here the CDR3 reads CASIPGGPPGELFF. CDR3 bases: TGTGCCAGCATCCCCGGCGGCCCACCCGGGGAGCTGTTTTTT.

Only one count was recorded for this clone. This chain joins TRBV11-3 and TRBJ2-1; 9 nucleotides align to TRBD2. In germline, CDR1 is SGHNT, CDR2 YENEEA. This CDR3 comprises 15 residues. J was trimmed by 4 bases and V by 5 bases; bases with no gene match: 6. CDR3 residues: CASSLSGSGYNEQFF. The CDR3 coding sequence is TGTGCCAGCAGCCTTAGCGGGAGTGGATACAATGAGCAGTTCTTC.

The chain recombines TRBV2 with TRBJ2-1; D not certain. There are 15 residues in the CDR3. Trimming removed 5 bases from V and 0 bases from J, with 11 bases in between. The germline CDR1 and CDR2 sequences are SNHLY and FYNNEI. CDR3 nucleotides: TGTGCCAGCAGTTTCCCAGGTGTCTCCTACAATGAGCAGTTCTTC. It encodes CASSFPGVSYNEQFF.

The count of this clone is one. One end of the junction varies from germline; a read error may be responsible. The gene calls are TRBV5-1 and TRBJ2-7, with 8 bases lining up with TRBD1. CDR3 length: 13 residues. CDR1 is SGHRS, CDR2 YFSETQ, per germline. The CDR3 sequence is CASSLVAGGEQCF. CDR3 in DNA: TGCGCCAGCAGCTTGGTGGCAGGGGGCGAGCAGTGCTTC. Based on the CDR3 plus reference TRBV5-1 and TRBJ2-7, the full variable domain is KAGVTQTPRYLIKTRGQQVTLSCSPISGHRSVSWYQQTPGQGLQFLFEYFSETQRNKGNFPGRFSGRQFSNSRSEMNVSTLELGDSALYLCASSLVAGGEQCFGPGTRLTVT.

V is TRBV1 and J is TRBJ2-1; TRBD2, the D gene given by the table, was not confirmed from the DNA. TRBV1 is listed as a pseudogene. CDR3 size: 16 residues. Here the CDR3 reads CTSCRVRQDFYNEQFF. In DNA, the CDR3 is TGCACCAGCTGCAGAGTCAGGCAGGACTTTTACAATGAGCAGTTCTTC.

The rearrangement links TRBV19 to TRBJ2-7; TRBD1 matches 7 bases. The CDR3 is made up of 13 amino acids. From germline, CDR1 is LNHDA and CDR2 SQIVND (reference sequence). V dropped 4 bases and J dropped 2; count of bases not matched to a gene: 2. CDR3 bases: TGTGCCAGTAGTAAGGGACAGCCCTACGAGCAGTACTTC. Protein product: CASSKGQPYEQYF.

This chain uses TRBV13 with TRBJ1-3; D gene ambiguous. Between the trimmed V and J ends, which lost 2 bases and 4 bases, there was a span of 12 bases. Per the germline V gene, CDR1 is PRHDT and CDR2 is FYEKMQ (reference sequence). This CDR3 is 15 amino acids long. The CDR3: CASSLKEEAGNTIYF. In DNA, the CDR3 is TGTGCCAGCAGCTTAAAGGAGGAAGCGGGAAACACCATATATTTT.

This clone was recorded once. This chain connects TRBV27 to TRBJ2-5; D is possibly TRBD2 (5 bases). Per the germline V gene, CDR1 is MNHEY and CDR2 is SMNVEV (reference sequence). CDR3 length equals 14 residues. The V end lost 8 bases, the J end lost 2 bases, and 15 bases lay between the germline ends. The CDR3 reads CASATPSPQETQYF. Here the CDR3 DNA reads TGTGCCAGCGCCACCCCTAGCCCGCAAGAGACCCAGTACTTC.